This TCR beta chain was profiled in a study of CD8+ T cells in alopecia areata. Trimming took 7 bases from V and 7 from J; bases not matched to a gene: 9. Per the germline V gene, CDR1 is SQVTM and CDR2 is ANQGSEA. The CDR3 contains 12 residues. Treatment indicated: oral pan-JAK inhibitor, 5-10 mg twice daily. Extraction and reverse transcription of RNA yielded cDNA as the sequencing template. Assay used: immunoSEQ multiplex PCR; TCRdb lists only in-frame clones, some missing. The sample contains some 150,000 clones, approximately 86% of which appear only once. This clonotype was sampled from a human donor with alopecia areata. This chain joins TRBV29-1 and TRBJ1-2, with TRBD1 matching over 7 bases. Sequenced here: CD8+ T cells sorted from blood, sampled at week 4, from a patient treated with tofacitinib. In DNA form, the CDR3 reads TGCAGCGCCCGAGAGGGGGCTGGTGGCTACACCTTC. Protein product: CSAREGAGGYTF.